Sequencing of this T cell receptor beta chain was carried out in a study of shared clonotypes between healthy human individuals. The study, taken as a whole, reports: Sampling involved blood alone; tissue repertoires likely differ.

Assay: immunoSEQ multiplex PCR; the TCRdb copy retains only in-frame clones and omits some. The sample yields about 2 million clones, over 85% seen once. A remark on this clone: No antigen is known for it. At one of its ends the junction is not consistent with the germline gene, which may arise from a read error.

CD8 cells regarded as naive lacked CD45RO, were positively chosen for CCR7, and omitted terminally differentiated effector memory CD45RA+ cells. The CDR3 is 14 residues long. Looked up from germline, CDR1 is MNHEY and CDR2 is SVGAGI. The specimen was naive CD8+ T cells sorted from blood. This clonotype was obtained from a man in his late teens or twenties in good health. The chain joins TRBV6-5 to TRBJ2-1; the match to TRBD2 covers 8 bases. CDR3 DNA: TGTGCCAGCACTTACGGGAGGGGTTACAATGAGCAGTTCTTC. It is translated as CASTYGRGYNEQFF.